The next 4 T cell receptor beta chains were all read from a single sample in a study of T cell responses to AZD1222 COVID-19 vaccine. Assay used: immunoSEQ multiplex PCR; TCRdb lists only in-frame clones, some missing. The table lists around 200,000 clones, 88% of them singletons. The specimen was peripheral blood, collected on day 0 of AZD1222 vaccination. The receptors were gathered from an adult in good health.

The V gene is TRBV5-6, the J gene TRBJ2-7; 8 bases agree with TRBD1. V shed 3 bases, J shed 1 base, and the junction held 6 bases outside the gene matches. The length of the CDR3 is 15 residues. The V gene's germline CDR1 is SGHDT and CDR2 YYEEEE. The chain's CDR3 is CASSSPDRASYEQYF. As DNA, the CDR3 is TGTGCCAGCAGCTCCCCGGACAGGGCGTCCTACGAGCAGTACTTC.

This clone was observed once. This chain connects TRBV24-1 to TRBJ2-2; TRBD2 agrees at 7 bases. Germline V gene sequence: CDR1 KGHDR, CDR2 SFDVKD. The CDR3 extends over 14 amino acids. The V segment lost 12 bases and the J segment 1 base; nucleotides outside the gene matches: 7. The CDR3 reads CASGGRLNTGELFF. The DNA for the CDR3 is TGTGCCTCGGGAGGCAGACTGAACACCGGGGAGCTGTTTTTT.

V and J are TRBV4-3 and TRBJ1-4; possible D gene TRBD1, 5 bases. CDR1 and CDR2 from the germline V gene are LGHNA and YSLEER. V lost 1 base, J lost 4 bases, and 19 bases lay in between. CDR3 length equals 18 residues. The CDR3 region is CASSQGIGLDSNNEKLFF. The CDR3 bases are TGCGCCAGCAGCCAAGGGATTGGTTTAGACAGTAATAATGAAAAACTGTTTTTT.

This clone was found once. The chain employs TRBV27 and TRBJ2-3, with TRBD2 matching over 7 bases. J was trimmed by 2 bases and V by 2 bases; bases with no gene match: 4. This CDR3 is 15 amino acids long. Per the germline V gene, CDR1 is MNHEY and CDR2 is SMNVEV (reference sequence). The CDR3 bases are TGTGCCAGCAGTTTAACGGGGGGATTCACAGATACGCAGTATTTT. Amino acids: CASSLTGGFTDTQYF.